This T cell receptor (beta chain) was retrieved from a study of T cell responses to AZD1222 COVID-19 vaccine. Study-wide results and caveats: Repertoires were obtained only post-peak T cell response. Close to half of spike-specific TCRs reportedly recognize unmutated variant regions.

The CDR3 contains 17 residues. Germline V gene lookup returns CDR1 SEHNR and CDR2 FQNEAQ (reference sequence). V lost 1 base to trimming and J lost 0 bases, with 15 bases between them. Comments on this clone: Antigen: not known.

Using immunoSEQ multiplex PCR, the repertoire was profiled, and TCRdb retains in-frame clones only, with some absent. This sample has some 150,000 clones, with roughly nine tenths found just once. The origin of this receptor is an adult who received the AZD1222 COVID-19 vaccine. Source: peripheral blood, taken 28 days after the second AZD1222 dose. The J gene is TRBJ1-1, the V gene TRBV7-9; D not certain. In DNA, the CDR3 is TGTGCCAGCAGCTTAGGGGTAGGTCCGCTAATGAACACTGAAGCTTTCTTT. Translated, it gives CASSLGVGPLMNTEAFF.